The source of this T cell receptor beta chain is a study of blood T cell repertoires in COVID-19. Study context: Samples of COVID-19 (acute and convalescent) were obtained from the United States, Italy and Spain. T cells, B-cell-depleted T cells, or PBMCs supplied cDNA or gDNA.

V trimming: 0 bases; J trimming: 2 bases; junction bases outside the gene matches: 3. Germline CDR1 reads SGHRS; CDR2 reads YFSETQ. The CDR3 totals 15 residues. In the original workflow: Reference gene primer amplification gave nucleated cell count estimates. Data came from immunoSEQ multiplex PCR; TCRdb stores just in-frame clones and leaves some out. V and J calls and clone size come straight from that table; D and trimming were deduced from the DNA. This table holds about 230,000 clones, 83% found once. V is TRBV5-1 and J is TRBJ1-1, with TRBD1 matching over 8 bases. The sequenced sample consisted of peripheral blood. This TCR was recovered from a man aged 40-49 years with active or convalescent COVID-19. The CDR3 DNA follows: TGCGCCAGCAGCTTGGAAGCAGGGGGCAACACTGAAGCTTTCTTT. It translates to CASSLEAGGNTEAFF.